Listed below are T cell receptor beta chains from one sample, sequenced in a study of cytomegalovirus exposure and HLA in healthy donors. TCRdb keeps only in-frame clones here, not all; method: immunoSEQ multiplex PCR. The sample shows approximately 72,000 clones, roughly 94% of them seen only once. Sequencing was done on a sample of PBMCs. Receptor source: a woman aged 18-29 years in good health and CMV-seronegative. Each CDR3 is given with its conserved first and last residue. The D gene is left open where the match is weak. Clone sizes are given selectively: once, few, many, or a class where the clone is expanded.

CDR3 protein	CDR3 DNA	clone size	V gene	J gene	D gene
CASGSAGANEKLFF	TGTGCCAGCGGTTCCGCGGGGGCTAATGAAAAACTGTTTTTT	NA	TRBV9	TRBJ1-4	NA
CASSAGLAGARDTQYF	TGTGCCAGCAGCGCGGGACTAGCGGGGGCCAGGGATACGCAGTATTTT	NA	TRBV9	TRBJ2-3	TRBD2
CASSIQGHSNQPQHF	TGTGCCAGTAGTATTCAGGGGCACAGCAATCAGCCCCAGCATTTT	NA	TRBV19	TRBJ1-5	NA
CATMTGGGDTQYF	TGTGCGACCATGACGGGGGGAGGGGATACGCAGTATTTT	NA	TRBV5-4	TRBJ2-3	TRBD2
CASSQRGDSYSNQPQHF	TGCGCCAGCAGCCAACGTGGTGACTCATATAGCAATCAGCCCCAGCATTTT	NA	TRBV4-1	TRBJ1-5	NA
CASSRLAGPLGNEQFF	TGTGCCAGTAGCAGACTAGCGGGGCCCCTTGGGAATGAGCAGTTCTTC	NA	TRBV19	TRBJ2-1	TRBD2
CASSLSGGSGNTIYF	TGTGCCAGCAGTTTATCGGGGGGGAGTGGAAACACCATATATTTT	NA	TRBV28	TRBJ1-3	NA
CASSPRDRPNSPLHF	TGTGCCAGCAGTCCGCGGGACAGGCCTAATTCACCCCTCCACTTT	once	TRBV5-6	TRBJ1-6	TRBD1
CASSYARGAADTQYF	TGTGCCAGCAGTTACGCCAGGGGGGCGGCAGATACGCAGTATTTT	NA	TRBV2	TRBJ2-3	NA
CASSIQGFEKLFF	TGTGCCAGCAGCATTCAGGGGTTTGAAAAACTGTTTTTT	NA	TRBV7-9	TRBJ1-4	NA
CAWSVHPPGPSGNTIYF	TGTGCCTGGAGTGTACATCCGCCAGGCCCCTCTGGAAACACCATATATTTT	NA	TRBV30	TRBJ1-3	NA
CASSQGVSFSSPLHF	TGCGCCAGCAGCCAAGGCGTCAGTTTTAGCTCACCCCTCCACTTT	NA	TRBV4-3	TRBJ1-6	NA
CASSLEYDNQPQHF	TGTGCCAGCAGCCTGGAGTATGACAATCAGCCCCAGCATTTT	NA	TRBV2	TRBJ1-5	NA
CACRPGLYEQYF	TGTGCCTGCCGCCCGGGTCTCTACGAGCAGTACTTC	few	TRBV30	TRBJ2-7	NA
CASSEKERANQPQHF	TGTGCCAGCAGTGAAAAGGAGAGGGCGAATCAGCCCCAGCATTTT	NA	TRBV2	TRBJ1-5	NA
CASSSPGLAGGLTGELFF	TGTGCCAGCAGCTCGCCGGGACTAGCGGGGGGGCTCACCGGGGAGCTGTTTTTT	NA	TRBV7-3	TRBJ2-2	TRBD2
CASSQPAGEQYF	TGCGCCAGCAGCCAACCAGCAGGCGAGCAGTACTTC	NA	TRBV4-1	TRBJ2-7	NA
CASSSGQGHGYTF	TGCGCCAGCAGCTCGGGACAGGGACATGGCTACACCTTC	once	TRBV5-1	TRBJ1-2	TRBD1
CASSLGAYNMRGPSYEQYF	TGTGCCAGCAGCTTAGGAGCATATAATATGCGGGGGCCTTCCTACGAGCAGTACTTC	NA	TRBV11-2	TRBJ2-7	NA
CASSPSTDIQAFF	TGTGCCAGCAGCCCTTCTACCGACATACAAGCTTTCTTT	NA	TRBV9	TRBJ1-1	NA
CASSLRSTAYEQYF	TGTGCCAGCAGCTTAAGGAGTACGGCCTACGAGCAGTACTTC	NA	TRBV7-9	TRBJ2-7	NA
CASSRAGGLWDTQYF	TGTGCCAGTAGCCGAGCGGGGGGGCTTTGGGATACGCAGTATTTT	NA	TRBV19	TRBJ2-3	TRBD2
CASSLMTGPNTGELFF	TGTGCCAGCAGCTTAATGACAGGTCCGAACACCGGGGAGCTGTTTTTT	NA	TRBV7-6	TRBJ2-2	NA
CASSVAGGHLNEQFF	TGTGCCAGCAGCGTAGCGGGGGGGCATCTAAATGAGCAGTTCTTC	NA	TRBV9	TRBJ2-1	TRBD2
CASSLALYTGRKGYTF	TGTGCCAGCAGCTTAGCGCTCTATACAGGACGAAAGGGCTACACCTTC	NA	TRBV7-2	TRBJ1-2	NA
CASSPPGTRQGSNNEQYF	TGTGCCAGCAGCCCCCCGGGAACCCGGCAGGGGTCGAACAACGAGCAGTACTTC	NA	TRBV5-5	TRBJ2-7	NA
CASSLGGGYYEQYF	TGTGCCAGCAGTTTGGGTGGCGGCTACTACGAGCAGTACTTC	NA	TRBV28	TRBJ2-7	NA
CASSPDRVSDTQYF	TGTGCCAGCAGCCCGGACAGGGTGTCAGATACGCAGTATTTT	few	TRBV7-3	TRBJ2-3	TRBD1
CATKVKGQNTETFF	TGTGCCACCAAAGTTAAGGGGCAGAACACTGAAACTTTCTTT	NA	TRBV27	TRBJ1-1	NA
CASSSQGPTGELFF	TGTGCCAGCAGCTCCCAGGGTCCCACCGGGGAGCTGTTTTTT	NA	TRBV7-3	TRBJ2-2	NA
CASSLGLVGNTGELFF	TGTGCCAGCAGCTTAGGTTTGGTCGGGAACACCGGGGAGCTGTTTTTT	NA	TRBV7-3	TRBJ2-2	NA
CASSYSSSGGREQFF	TGTGCCAGCAGTTACTCGAGTAGCGGGGGCCGTGAGCAGTTCTTC	NA	TRBV6-5	TRBJ2-1	TRBD2
CASSSRRDRDPKAQHF	TGTGCCAGCTCATCGCGTCGGGACAGGGACCCTAAAGCCCAGCATTTT	NA	TRBV18	TRBJ1-5	TRBD1
CASSQDWETSGANVLTF	TGCGCCAGCAGCCAAGATTGGGAGACCTCTGGGGCCAACGTCCTGACTTTC	NA	TRBV4-1	TRBJ2-6	NA